The rows below give T cell receptor beta chains drawn from one sample of a study of blood T cell repertoires in COVID-19. Assay used: immunoSEQ multiplex PCR; TCRdb lists only in-frame clones, some missing. The repertoire holds approximately 75,000 clones, with about four fifths as singletons. Material for sequencing was peripheral blood. All receptors derive from a woman aged 80 or older with acute or convalescent COVID-19. Both conserved end residues are part of each CDR3. The D gene is left open where the match is weak. Size is stated for part of the rows, as once, few or many counts, or as a class when the clone is expanded.

>TRBV19|TRBJ1-6|.|.
CASSIAGSDSPLHF
TGTGCCAGTAGTATAGCCGGTTCGGATTCACCCCTCCACTTT
>TRBV7-2|TRBJ2-1|TRBD1|.
CASSLDGRGHEQFF
TGTGCCAGCAGCTTAGATGGCAGGGGGCATGAGCAGTTCTTC
>TRBV7-8|TRBJ1-1|TRBD1|.
CASAPGTVNTEAFF
TGTGCCAGCGCCCCTGGGACAGTTAACACTGAAGCTTTCTTT
>TRBV7-9|TRBJ1-2|TRBD1|.
CASRGGQAYGYTF
TGTGCCAGCAGGGGCGGACAGGCCTATGGCTACACCTTC
>TRBV21-1|TRBJ2-7|.|once
CASSSRGHQTHTYEQYF
TGTGCCAGCAGCAGCAGGGGGCACCAGACACACACCTACGAGCAGTACTTC
>TRBV5-6|TRBJ2-6|TRBD1|.
CASSSIRDRGLNGANVLTF
TGTGCCAGCAGCTCAATCCGGGACAGGGGGTTAAATGGGGCCAACGTCCTGACTTTC
>TRBV6-2/TRBV6-3|TRBJ2-1|TRBD2|.
CASSRLAGNYNEQFF
TGTGCCAGCAGTCGACTAGCGGGGAATTACAATGAGCAGTTCTTC
>TRBV5-1|TRBJ1-1|TRBD1|few
CASSDTGVGTEAFF
TGCGCCAGCAGCGATACAGGGGTAGGCACTGAAGCTTTCTTT
>TRBV11-2|TRBJ2-1|TRBD2|.
CASSLGTSGAEQFF
TGTGCCAGCAGCTTAGGGACTAGCGGTGCTGAGCAGTTCTTC
>TRBV12-5|TRBJ2-7|.|.
CASARVGAYEQYF
TGTGCTAGTGCAAGAGTAGGGGCTTACGAGCAGTACTTC
>TRBV9|TRBJ2-7|TRBD1|.
CASSVAGGFNEQYF
TGTGCCAGCAGCGTAGCAGGGGGCTTCAACGAGCAGTACTTC
>TRBV20-1|TRBJ2-1|.|.
CSAPRGPGQFF
TGCAGTGCCCCTAGGGGTCCCGGGCAGTTCTTC
>TRBV5-1|TRBJ1-5|TRBD1|.
CASSAGTGFEQPQHF
TGCGCCAGCAGCGCCGGGACAGGATTTGAACAGCCCCAGCATTTT
>TRBV6-1|TRBJ1-1|.|few
CASSDRQSRPEAFF
TGTGCCAGCAGTGACAGGCAGTCTCGTCCTGAAGCTTTCTTT
>TRBV7-7|TRBJ2-5|.|.
CASSITGRQETQYF
TGTGCTAGCAGCATTACAGGGCGGCAAGAGACCCAGTACTTC
>TRBV2|TRBJ2-3|TRBD1|.
CASSAPQGLGDTQYF
TGTGCCAGCAGTGCCCCACAGGGGTTAGGGGATACGCAGTATTTT
>TRBV19|TRBJ2-5|.|.
CASTGRRGQETQYF
TGTGCCAGTACTGGGCGACGGGGTCAAGAGACCCAGTACTTC
>TRBV24-1|TRBJ2-3|TRBD1|.
CATSDSQGASTDTQYF
TGTGCCACCAGTGATTCGCAGGGGGCGAGCACAGATACGCAGTATTTT
>TRBV6-1|TRBJ1-2|TRBD1|medium-sized
CASSDTGGNYGYTF
TGTGCCAGCAGTGATACAGGGGGCAACTATGGCTACACCTTC
>TRBV18|TRBJ1-4|TRBD1|few
CASSPRQGGDEKLFF
TGTGCCAGCTCACCACGGCAGGGGGGAGACGAAAAACTGTTTTTT
>TRBV27|TRBJ1-4|.|.
CASSLGRVGGKLFF
TGTGCCAGCAGTTTGGGTAGGGTGGGGGGAAAACTGTTTTTT
>TRBV6-2/TRBV6-3|TRBJ1-2|.|.
CASSGQGANYGYTF
TGTGCCAGCAGTGGGCAGGGCGCTAACTATGGCTACACCTTC
>TRBV6-5|TRBJ1-2|.|.
CASTPDNRWYGYTF
TGTGCCAGCACCCCCGACAACAGGTGGTATGGCTACACCTTC
>TRBV2|TRBJ2-1|TRBD2|.
CASSVSPKRGDDNEQFF
TGTGCCAGCAGCGTCTCCCCGAAGCGGGGGGACGACAATGAGCAGTTCTTC
>TRBV24-1|TRBJ1-1|.|.
CATSDGQSTEAFF
TGTGCCACCAGTGATGGACAGAGCACTGAAGCTTTCTTT
>TRBV2|TRBJ1-2|.|.
CASSKRESGYGYTF
TGTGCCAGCAGCAAAAGGGAGAGCGGCTATGGCTACACCTTC
>TRBV10-1|TRBJ2-7|TRBD2|.
CASSDLRGVSYEQYF
TGCGCCAGCAGTGATTTGCGGGGGGTCTCCTACGAGCAGTACTTC
>TRBV7-9|TRBJ1-5|TRBD1|.
CASSRPGGTADNQPQHF
TGTGCCAGCAGCCGACCCGGCGGGACAGCCGACAATCAGCCCCAGCATTTT
>TRBV18|TRBJ1-3|TRBD1|.
CASSPTTGERNTIYF
TGTGCCAGCTCGCCTACTACAGGGGAAAGAAACACCATATATTTT
>TRBV5-4|TRBJ2-2|.|.
CASSQVPDKRTGELFF
TGTGCCAGCAGCCAAGTCCCGGACAAGAGGACCGGGGAGCTGTTTTTT
>TRBV7-9|TRBJ2-7|TRBD2|.
CASRKGGGSYEQYF
TGTGCCAGCAGAAAGGGCGGCGGGAGCTACGAGCAGTACTTC
>TRBV18|TRBJ1-1|.|.
CASSPGLTEAFF
TGTGCCAGCTCACCAGGGCTCACTGAAGCTTTCTTT
>TRBV5-4|TRBJ1-1|.|once
CASSLAGGDTEAFF
TGTGCCAGCAGCTTGGCGGGGGGCGACACTGAAGCTTTCTTT
>TRBV7-6|TRBJ2-1|TRBD1|few
CASSSGTGQGNEQFF
TGTGCCAGCAGCTCAGGGACAGGGCAAGGCAATGAGCAGTTCTTC
>TRBV7-2|TRBJ2-5|TRBD2|few
CASSRGGSGQETQYF
TGTGCCAGCAGCCGGGGGGGATCCGGCCAAGAGACCCAGTACTTC
>TRBV25-1|TRBJ2-1|.|.
CASSDPGTPGEQFF
TGTGCCAGCAGTGACCCCGGGACACCGGGTGAGCAGTTCTTC
>TRBV11-2|TRBJ2-2|.|.
CASSLVDSFTGELFF
TGTGCCAGCAGCTTAGTCGACAGCTTCACCGGGGAGCTGTTTTTT
>TRBV5-1|TRBJ1-1|.|.
CASIPLRGPNTEAFF
TGCGCCAGCATCCCTCTGCGGGGACCGAACACTGAAGCTTTCTTT
>TRBV12-3/TRBV12-4|TRBJ2-1|.|.
CASSHAGGNEQFF
TGTGCCAGCAGCCACGCCGGGGGCAATGAGCAGTTCTTC
>TRBV6-5|TRBJ1-1|.|.
CASRRQNTEAFF
TGTGCCAGCAGACGACAGAACACTGAAGCTTTCTTT
>TRBV5-4|TRBJ2-5|TRBD2|.
CASSFETSGQETQYF
TGTGCCAGCAGCTTCGAGACTAGCGGTCAAGAGACCCAGTACTTC
>TRBV27|TRBJ2-7|.|.
CASSSSLRGLASSYEQYF
TGTGCCAGCAGTTCTTCCCTTCGAGGACTGGCCTCCTCCTACGAGCAGTACTTC
>TRBV11-2|TRBJ1-3|.|.
CASSLDEISGNTIYF
TGTGCCAGCAGCTTAGATGAGATCTCTGGAAACACCATATATTTT
>TRBV5-4|TRBJ1-1|.|.
CASSLGTGVGNTEAFF
TGTGCCAGCAGCCTGGGGACTGGGGTGGGGAACACTGAAGCTTTCTTT
>TRBV14|TRBJ2-5|TRBD1|once
CASSQVLDRGETQYF
TGTGCCAGCAGCCAAGTACTTGACAGGGGAGAGACCCAGTACTTC
>TRBV9|TRBJ2-1|TRBD1|few
CASSLAPGTASPHEQFF
TGTGCCAGCAGCCTCGCCCCCGGGACAGCTAGCCCCCATGAGCAGTTCTTC
>TRBV7-2|TRBJ1-1|.|.
CASTWAGASTEAFF
TGTGCCAGCACCTGGGCAGGGGCAAGCACTGAAGCTTTCTTT
>TRBV29-1|TRBJ2-5|TRBD1|once
CSAGQGYFAETQYF
TGCAGCGCTGGACAGGGGTATTTTGCAGAGACCCAGTACTTC